The clone carrying this T cell receptor (beta chain) has more than one count but fewer than ten. This sample was taken from a study of blood T cell repertoires in COVID-19. Assay: immunoSEQ multiplex PCR; the TCRdb copy retains only in-frame clones and omits some. There are fewer than 200,000 clones in the sample; about 85% occur only once, and 5.4% lies in the top ten. V was shortened by 7 bases and J by 10 bases, with 17 bases between the two germline ends. The CDR3 contains 14 residues. Germline CDR1 MNHEY, CDR2 SMNVEV (reference sequence). The sequenced sample consisted of peripheral blood. This sequence originates from a woman in her forties or fifties with COVID-19, enrolled during active disease. V and J are TRBV27 and TRBJ1-6; D not certain. The CDR3 loop reads CASTTAEGRSPLHF. As DNA, the CDR3 is TGTGCCAGCACCACCGCGGAGGGTCGATCACCCCTCCACTTT.